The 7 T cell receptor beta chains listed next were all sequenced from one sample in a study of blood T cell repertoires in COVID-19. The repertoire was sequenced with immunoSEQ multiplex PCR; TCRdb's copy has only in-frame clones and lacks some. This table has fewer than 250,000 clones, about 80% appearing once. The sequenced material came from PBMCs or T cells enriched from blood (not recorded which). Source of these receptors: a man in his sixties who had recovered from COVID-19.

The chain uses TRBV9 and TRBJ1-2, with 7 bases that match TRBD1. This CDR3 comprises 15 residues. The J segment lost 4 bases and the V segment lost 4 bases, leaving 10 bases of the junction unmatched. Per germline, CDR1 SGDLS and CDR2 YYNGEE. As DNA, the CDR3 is TGTGCCAGCAGCTATAGGGACAGCTCATTCTATGGCTACACCTTC. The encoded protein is CASSYRDSSFYGYTF.

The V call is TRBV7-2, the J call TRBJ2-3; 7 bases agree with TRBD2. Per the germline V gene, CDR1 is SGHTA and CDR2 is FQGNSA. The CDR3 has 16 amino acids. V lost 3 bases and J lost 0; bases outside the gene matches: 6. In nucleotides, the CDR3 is TGTGCCAGCAGCTTCGGTGAGCGGGGAAGCACAGATACGCAGTATTTT. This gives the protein CASSFGERGSTDTQYF. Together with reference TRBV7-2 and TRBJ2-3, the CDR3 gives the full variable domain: GAGVSQSPSNKVTEKGKDVELRCDPISGHTALYWYRQSLGQGLEFLIYFQGNSAPDKSGLPSDRFSAERTGGSVSTLTIQRTQQEDSAVYLCASSFGERGSTDTQYFGPGTRLTVL.

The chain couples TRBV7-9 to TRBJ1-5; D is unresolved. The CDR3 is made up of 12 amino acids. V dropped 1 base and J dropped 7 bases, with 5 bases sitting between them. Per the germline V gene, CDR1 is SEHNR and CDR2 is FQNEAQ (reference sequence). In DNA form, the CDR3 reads TGTGCCAGCAGCTTAGGGGCCCAGCCCCAGCATTTT. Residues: CASSLGAQPQHF.

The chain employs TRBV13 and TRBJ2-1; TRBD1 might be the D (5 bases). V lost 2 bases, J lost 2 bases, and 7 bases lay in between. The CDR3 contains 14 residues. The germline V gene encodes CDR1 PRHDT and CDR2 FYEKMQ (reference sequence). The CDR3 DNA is TGTGCCAGCAGCTTATGGGGCGCCTACAATGAGCAGTTCTTC. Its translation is CASSLWGAYNEQFF.

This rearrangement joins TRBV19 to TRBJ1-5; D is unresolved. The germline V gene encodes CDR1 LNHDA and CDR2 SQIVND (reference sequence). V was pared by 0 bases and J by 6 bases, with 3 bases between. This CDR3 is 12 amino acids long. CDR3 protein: CASSIDIQPQHF. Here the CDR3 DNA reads TGTGCCAGTAGTATAGATATTCAGCCCCAGCATTTT.

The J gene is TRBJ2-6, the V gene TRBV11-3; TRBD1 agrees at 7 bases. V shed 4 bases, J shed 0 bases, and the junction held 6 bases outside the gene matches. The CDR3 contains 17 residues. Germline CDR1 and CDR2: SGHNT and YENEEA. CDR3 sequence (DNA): TGTGCCAGCAGCTCGGGACAGTCTAACTCTGGGGCCAACGTCCTGACTTTC. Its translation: CASSSGQSNSGANVLTF.

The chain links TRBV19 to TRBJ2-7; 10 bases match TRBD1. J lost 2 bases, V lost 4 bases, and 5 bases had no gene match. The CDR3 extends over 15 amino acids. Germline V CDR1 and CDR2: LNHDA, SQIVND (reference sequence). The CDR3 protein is CASSTDRGRTYEQYF. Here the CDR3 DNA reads TGTGCCAGTAGTACTGACAGGGGGCGAACCTACGAGCAGTACTTC.